This TCR beta chain was profiled in a study of response to subunit inactivated influenza vaccine. Study-level findings and limits: After each seasonal influenza vaccination, few new T cells are recruited, the authors suggested.

Comment on this clonotype: Its specificity is not known.

TCRdb recomputed calls from the RT-PCR reads with MiXCR, one row per CDR3 protein. The data hold 400,000 to 550,000 distinct CDR3 sequences, with approximately 24% observed a single time. The starting material was CD4+ T cells sorted from PBMCs, obtained around 5 days after vaccination. The source is a man aged 45-60 years who received an inactivated influenza vaccine.

The CDR3 is CASRPPGVTQDTQYF. CDR3 DNA sequence: TGTGCCAGCAGACCCCCCGGGGTTACCCAGGATACGCAGTATTTT. V usage is TRBV25-1 and J usage is TRBJ2-3; D is possibly TRBD2 (5 bases). Trimming stripped 6 bases from V and 6 bases from J, with 19 bases between. Germline assignment: CDR1 MGHDK and CDR2 SYGVNS. The CDR3 is made up of 15 amino acids.